The sequence of this T cell receptor beta chain was determined in a study of blood T cell repertoires in COVID-19. About the research overall: Donors in the United States, Italy and Spain gave samples during acute or convalescent COVID-19.

There are 11 residues in the CDR3. Germline CDR1 reads GTSNPN; CDR2 reads SVGIG (reference sequence). In the study's own analysis: Counts of nucleated cells, estimated from reference gene primer amplification, were obtained. Repertoires were generated with immunoSEQ multiplex PCR, while TCRdb's copy carries only in-frame clones and drops some. Clone size and V and J calls were adopted from that table, with D and trimming inferred from the DNA. The sample consists of fewer than 80,000 clones, roughly nine tenths of them appearing once. The rearrangement uses TRBV30 and TRBJ1-1; D might be TRBD1 (6 bases). The TCR originated in a woman older than 75 with active or convalescent COVID-19. The sample consisted of peripheral blood. The CDR3 sequence is CAGGDTVEAFF. The CDR3 DNA sequence: TGTGCGGGGGGGGACACCGTGGAGGCTTTCTTT.